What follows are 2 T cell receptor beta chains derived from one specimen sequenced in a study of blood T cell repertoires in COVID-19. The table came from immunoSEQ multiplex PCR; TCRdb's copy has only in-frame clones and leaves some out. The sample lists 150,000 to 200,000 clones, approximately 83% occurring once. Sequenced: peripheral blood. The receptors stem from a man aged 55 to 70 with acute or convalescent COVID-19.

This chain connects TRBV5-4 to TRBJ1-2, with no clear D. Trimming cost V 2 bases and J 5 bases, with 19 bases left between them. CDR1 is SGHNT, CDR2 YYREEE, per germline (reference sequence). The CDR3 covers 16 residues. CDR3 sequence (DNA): TGTGCCAGCAGCTTCTACGTCGGCGGAGACTTATATGGCTACACCTTC. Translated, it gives CASSFYVGGDLYGYTF. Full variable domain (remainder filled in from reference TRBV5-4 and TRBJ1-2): ETGVTQSPTHLIKTRGQQVTLRCSSQSGHNTVSWYQQALGQGPQFIFQYYREEENGRGNFPPRFSGLQFPNYSSELNVNALELDDSALYLCASSFYVGGDLYGYTFGSGTRLTVV.

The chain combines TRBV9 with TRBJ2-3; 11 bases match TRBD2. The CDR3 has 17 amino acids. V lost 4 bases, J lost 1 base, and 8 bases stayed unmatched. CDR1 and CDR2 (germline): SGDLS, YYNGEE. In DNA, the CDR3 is TGTGCCAGCAGCCCTCAGGATAGCGGGAGGGGCACAGATACGCAGTATTTT. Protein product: CASSPQDSGRGTDTQYF.